This entry lists 12 T cell receptor beta chains sequenced from one sample in a study of blood T cell repertoires in COVID-19. TCRdb's table, derived via immunoSEQ multiplex PCR, lists solely in-frame clones and lacks some. The sample includes fewer than 35,000 clones, roughly 84% of them seen just once. Sequencing input: peripheral blood. These receptors were taken from a human donor in a cohort sampled during active COVID-19.

The chain employs TRBV18 and TRBJ1-3; 7 bases agree with TRBD1. CDR3 size: 14 residues. V gave up 5 bases and J gave up 3 bases; unmatched junction bases: 4. Per germline, CDR1 KGHSH and CDR2 LQKENI. The DNA of the CDR3 is TGTGCCAGCTCAGGGGACAGCGTTGGAAACACCATATATTTT. Protein: CASSGDSVGNTIYF.

The V call is TRBV15, the J call TRBJ1-4, with D maybe TRBD1 (5 bases). The V gene lost 3 bases and the J gene lost 4 bases, with 12 bases spanning the gap. From germline, CDR1 is LNHNV and CDR2 YYDKDF (reference sequence). The CDR3 loop spans 15 amino acids. The DNA of the CDR3 is TGTGCCACCAGCAGCGGGGGGTTGAGTAATGAAAAACTGTTTTTT. Translated, it gives CATSSGGLSNEKLFF. The entire variable domain, with the rest obtained from reference TRBV15 and TRBJ1-4, is as follows: DAMVIQNPRYQVTQFGKPVTLSCSQTLNHNVMYWYQQKSSQAPKLLFHYYDKDFNNEADTPDNFQSRRPNTSFCFLDIRSPGLGDTAMYLCATSSGGLSNEKLFFGSGTQLSVL.

This clone is a singleton in its sample. The V call is TRBV6-2 or TRBV6-3, the J call TRBJ1-5; 7 positions match TRBD1. The V and J ends lost 5 bases and 6 bases, in that order; junction bases with no gene match: 10. The CDR3 length is 15 residues. CDR1 and CDR2 from the germline V gene are MNHEY and SVGEGT. This chain's CDR3 is CASSGQGVSGQPQHF. CDR3 DNA sequence: TGTGCCAGCAGTGGGCAGGGGGTCTCGGGTCAGCCCCAGCATTTT.

The chain joins TRBV4-3 to TRBJ2-3; tentative D call: TRBD2 (7 bases). CDR1 and CDR2 from the germline V gene are LGHNA and YSLEER. This CDR3 is 15 amino acids long. The V end was cut by 2 bases, the J end by 5 bases, with 14 bases between. The CDR3 sequence is CASSQNPGGVDTQYF. The DNA for the CDR3 is TGCGCCAGCAGCCAAAACCCGGGGGGCGTAGATACGCAGTATTTT.

This clone was found once. The chain carries TRBV6-6 and TRBJ1-6; D gene uncertain. This CDR3 has 17 residues. Germline V gene lookup returns CDR1 MNHNY and CDR2 SVGAGI (reference sequence). V was clipped by 5 bases and J by 7 bases, with 21 bases between them. This chain's CDR3 is CASSHRLSRDGNSPLHF. In DNA, the CDR3 is TGTGCCAGCAGTCACAGACTATCTCGAGACGGGAATTCACCCCTCCACTTT.

The chain links TRBV5-1 to TRBJ2-7; tentative D call: TRBD2 (5 bases). The CDR3 length is 14 residues. From germline, CDR1 is SGHRS and CDR2 YFSETQ. Trimming took off 4 bases at V and 3 bases at J, with 14 bases between the two ends. CDR3 coding DNA: TGCGCCAGCAGCCCCGGGGTCTTAATCTACGAGCAGTACTTC. This sequence encodes CASSPGVLIYEQYF. Using reference TRBV5-1 and TRBJ2-7 for the parts outside the CDR3, the full variable domain is KAGVTQTPRYLIKTRGQQVTLSCSPISGHRSVSWYQQTPGQGLQFLFEYFSETQRNKGNFPGRFSGRQFSNSRSEMNVSTLELGDSALYLCASSPGVLIYEQYFGPGTRLTVT.

The chain combines TRBV12-5 with TRBJ2-2; 7 nucleotides match TRBD2. This CDR3 comprises 16 residues. The germline CDR1 and CDR2 sequences are LGHNT and FRNRAP. The junction had 8 bases not matched to a gene; V was cut back by 2 bases and J by 5 bases. CDR3 loop: CASGLRAPGGTGELFF. CDR3 in DNA: TGTGCTAGTGGTTTGAGGGCGCCGGGAGGAACCGGGGAGCTGTTTTTT.

This clone was detected only once. The chain links TRBV23-1 to TRBJ1-5; D not resolved. TRBV23-1 is flagged as an ORF with uncertain function. This CDR3 has 15 residues. The V end was cut by 4 bases, the J end by 2 bases, with 12 bases between. In nucleotides, the CDR3 is TGCGCCAGCAGTCGTTCGAGGGTTGGCAATCAGCCCCAGCATTTT. It encodes CASSRSRVGNQPQHF.

DNA for the CDR3: TGTGCCAGCAGCCGTCTGAGGAACGAGCAGTACTTC. Amino acids: CASSRLRNEQYF. The chain employs TRBV6-2 or TRBV6-3 and TRBJ2-7; D not certain. V was trimmed by 6 bases and J by 5 bases, leaving 11 bases between them. CDR1 MNHEY and CDR2 SVGEGT come from the germline V gene. The CDR3 contains 12 residues.

The chain carries TRBV7-9 and TRBJ1-6, with D perhaps matching TRBD1 (5 bases). Germline V lookup: CDR1 SEHNR, CDR2 FQNEAQ (reference sequence). Trimming took 4 bases from V and 6 from J, leaving 7 bases between them. The CDR3 spans 13 residues. The CDR3 sequence: CASSSRVNSPLHF. The CDR3 DNA sequence: TGTGCCAGCAGCTCCAGGGTTAATTCACCCCTCCACTTT.

The chain has TRBV18 and TRBJ2-1; D is perhaps TRBD2 (6 bases). The germline V and J ends were trimmed by 4 bases and 5 bases, with 18 bases remaining between them. Germline V lookup: CDR1 KGHSH, CDR2 LQKENI. The CDR3 totals 16 residues. CDR3 nucleotide sequence: TGTGCCAGCTCACACTCCAGGAATAGCGGCAACAATGAGCAGTTCTTC. Translation: CASSHSRNSGNNEQFF.

The chain recombines TRBV9 with TRBJ2-3; TRBD2 aligns across 15 bases. Germline trimming cut 4 bases from V and 8 bases from J; bases unmatched to any gene: 8. From germline, CDR1 is SGDLS and CDR2 YYNGEE. The CDR3 consists of 16 residues. The DNA for the CDR3 is TGTGCCAGCAGCACGGGGACTAGCGGGGGGCAGGGTACGCAGTATTTT. This gives the protein CASSTGTSGGQGTQYF.